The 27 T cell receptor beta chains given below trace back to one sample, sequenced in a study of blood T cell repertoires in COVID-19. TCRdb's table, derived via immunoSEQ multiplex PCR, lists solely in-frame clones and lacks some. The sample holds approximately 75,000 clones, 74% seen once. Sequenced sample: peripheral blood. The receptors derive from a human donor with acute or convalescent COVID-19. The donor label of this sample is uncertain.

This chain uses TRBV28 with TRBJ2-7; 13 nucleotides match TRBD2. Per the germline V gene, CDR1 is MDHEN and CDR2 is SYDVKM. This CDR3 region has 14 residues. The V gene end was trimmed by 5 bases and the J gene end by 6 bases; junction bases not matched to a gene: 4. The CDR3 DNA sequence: TGTGCCAGCAGTCTCACTAGCGGGAGGGGCGAGCAGTACTTC. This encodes CASSLTSGRGEQYF.

In nucleotides, the CDR3 is TGTGCCAGCAGCTTAGACGCCCCCGGGAAGGGTCCCCAGCATTTT. Its translation: CASSLDAPGKGPQHF. V gene TRBV7-2 combines with J gene TRBJ1-5; D unclear. CDR1 SGHTA and CDR2 FQGNSA come from the germline V gene. There are 15 residues in the CDR3. V dropped 1 base and J dropped 10 bases, with 17 bases sitting between them.

Here the CDR3 DNA reads TGTGCCAGCAGTACGACAGGAACTTCCCAAGAGACCCAGTACTTC. Amino acid sequence: CASSTTGTSQETQYF. V is TRBV6-2 or TRBV6-3 and J is TRBJ2-5; D is perhaps TRBD1 (6 bases). This CDR3 region has 15 residues. Trimming took off 5 bases at V and 1 base at J, with 14 bases between the two ends. Germline V lookup: CDR1 MNHEY, CDR2 SVGEGT.

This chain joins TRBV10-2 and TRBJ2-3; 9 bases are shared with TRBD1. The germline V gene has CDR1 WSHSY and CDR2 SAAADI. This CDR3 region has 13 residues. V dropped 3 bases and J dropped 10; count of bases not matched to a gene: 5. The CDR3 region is CASSERTGDPQYF. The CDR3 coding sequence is TGCGCCAGCAGTGAACGGACAGGGGATCCGCAGTATTTT.

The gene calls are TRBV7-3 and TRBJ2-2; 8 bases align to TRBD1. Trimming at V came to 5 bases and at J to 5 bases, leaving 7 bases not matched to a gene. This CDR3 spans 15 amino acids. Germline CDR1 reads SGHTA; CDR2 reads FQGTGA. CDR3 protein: CASSEGQGETGELFF. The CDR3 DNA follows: TGTGCCAGCAGCGAAGGACAGGGCGAGACCGGGGAGCTGTTTTTT.

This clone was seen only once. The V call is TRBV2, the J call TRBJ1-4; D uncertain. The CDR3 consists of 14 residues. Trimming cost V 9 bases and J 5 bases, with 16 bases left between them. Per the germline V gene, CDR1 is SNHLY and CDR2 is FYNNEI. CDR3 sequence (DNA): TGTGCCAGTCGATTAGGAACGGGAAATGAAAAACTGTTTTTT. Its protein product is CASRLGTGNEKLFF. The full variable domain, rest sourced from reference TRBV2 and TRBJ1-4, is EPEVTQTPSHQVTQMGQEVILRCVPISNHLYFYWYRQILGQKVEFLVSFYNNEISEKSEIFDDQFSVERPDGSNFTLKIRSTKLEDSAMYFCASRLGTGNEKLFFGSGTQLSVL.

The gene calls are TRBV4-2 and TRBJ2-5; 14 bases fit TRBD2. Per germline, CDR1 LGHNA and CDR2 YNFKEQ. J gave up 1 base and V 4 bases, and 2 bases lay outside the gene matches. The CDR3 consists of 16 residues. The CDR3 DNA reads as TGTGCCAGCAGCCCCGGGACTAGCGGGGGCCAAGAGACCCAGTACTTC. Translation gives CASSPGTSGGQETQYF.

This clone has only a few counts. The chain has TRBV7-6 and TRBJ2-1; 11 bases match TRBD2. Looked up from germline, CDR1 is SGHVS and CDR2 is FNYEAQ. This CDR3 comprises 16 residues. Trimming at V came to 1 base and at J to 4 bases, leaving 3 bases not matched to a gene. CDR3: CASSLETSGVYNEQFF. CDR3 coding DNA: TGTGCCAGCAGCTTAGAGACTAGCGGGGTATACAATGAGCAGTTCTTC. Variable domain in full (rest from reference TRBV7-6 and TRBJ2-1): GAGVSQSPRYKVTKRGQDVALRCDPISGHVSLYWYRQALGQGPEFLTYFNYEAQQDKSGLPNDRFSAERPEGSISTLTIQRTEQRDSAMYRCASSLETSGVYNEQFFGPGTRLTVL.

The CDR3 sequence is CASRARGQGGFGRNQPQHF. Written as DNA, the CDR3 is TGTGCCAGCAGGGCCCGGGGACAGGGTGGGTTCGGGCGCAATCAGCCCCAGCATTTT. The genes are TRBV28 and TRBJ1-5, with TRBD1 matching 9 bases. The CDR3 consists of 19 residues. Trimming took 6 bases from V and 2 from J; bases not matched to a gene: 17. The germline gives CDR1 MDHEN, CDR2 SYDVKM.

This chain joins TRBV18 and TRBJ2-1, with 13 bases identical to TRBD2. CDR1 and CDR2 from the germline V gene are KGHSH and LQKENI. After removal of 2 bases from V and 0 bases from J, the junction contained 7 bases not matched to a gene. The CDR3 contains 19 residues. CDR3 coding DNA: TGTGCCAGCTCACCATCGACTAGCGGGGGGCCGAGCTCCTACAATGAGCAGTTCTTC. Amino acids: CASSPSTSGGPSSYNEQFF. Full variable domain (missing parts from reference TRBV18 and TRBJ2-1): NAGVMQNPRHLVRRRGQEARLRCSPMKGHSHVYWYRQLPEEGLKFMVYLQKENIIDESGMPKERFSAEFPKEGPSILRIQQVVRGDSAAYFCASSPSTSGGPSSYNEQFFGPGTRLTVL.

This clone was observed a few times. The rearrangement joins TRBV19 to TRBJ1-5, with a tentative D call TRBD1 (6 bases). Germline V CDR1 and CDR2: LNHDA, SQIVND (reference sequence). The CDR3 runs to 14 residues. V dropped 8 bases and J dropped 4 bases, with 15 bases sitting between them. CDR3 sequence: CASQARGGNQPQHF. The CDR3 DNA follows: TGTGCCAGTCAGGCGCGAGGGGGAAATCAGCCCCAGCATTTT.

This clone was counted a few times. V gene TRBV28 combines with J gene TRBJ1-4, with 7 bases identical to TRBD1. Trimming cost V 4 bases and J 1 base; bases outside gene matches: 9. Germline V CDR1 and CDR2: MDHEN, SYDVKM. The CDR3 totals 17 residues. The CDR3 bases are TGTGCCAGCAGTTCCCGAAGGGCAGGGGGAACTAATGAAAAACTGTTTTTT. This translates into CASSSRRAGGTNEKLFF. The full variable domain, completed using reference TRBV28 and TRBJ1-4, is DVKVTQSSRYLVKRTGEKVFLECVQDMDHENMFWYRQDPGLGLRLIYFSYDVKMKEKGDIPEGYSVSREKKERFSLILESASTNQTSMYLCASSSRRAGGTNEKLFFGSGTQLSVL.

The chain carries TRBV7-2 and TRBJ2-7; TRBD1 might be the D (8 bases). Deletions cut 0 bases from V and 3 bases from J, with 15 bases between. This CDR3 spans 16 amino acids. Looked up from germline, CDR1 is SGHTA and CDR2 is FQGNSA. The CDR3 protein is CASSLAPTGEGYEQYF. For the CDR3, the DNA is TGTGCCAGCAGCTTAGCCCCGACAGGGGAGGGCTACGAGCAGTACTTC.

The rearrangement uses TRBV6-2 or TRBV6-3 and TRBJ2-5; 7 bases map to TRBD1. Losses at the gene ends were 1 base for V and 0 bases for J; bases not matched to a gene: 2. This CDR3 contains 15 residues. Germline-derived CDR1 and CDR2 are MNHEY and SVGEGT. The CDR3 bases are TGTGCCAGCAGTTACTTACAGGGGTACCAAGAGACCCAGTACTTC. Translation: CASSYLQGYQETQYF.

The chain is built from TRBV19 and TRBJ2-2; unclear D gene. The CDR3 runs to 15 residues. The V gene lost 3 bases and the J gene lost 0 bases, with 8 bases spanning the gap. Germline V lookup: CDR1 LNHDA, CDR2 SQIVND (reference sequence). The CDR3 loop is CASSMGPANTGELFF. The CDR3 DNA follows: TGTGCCAGTAGTATGGGCCCCGCGAACACCGGGGAGCTGTTTTTT.

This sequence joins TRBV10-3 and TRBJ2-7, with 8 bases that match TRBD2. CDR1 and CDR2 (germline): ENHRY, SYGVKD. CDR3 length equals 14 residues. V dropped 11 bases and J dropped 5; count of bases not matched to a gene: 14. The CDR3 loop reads CASAREGLIDEQYF. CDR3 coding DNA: TGTGCCTCCGCCCGGGAGGGCCTGATAGACGAGCAGTACTTC.

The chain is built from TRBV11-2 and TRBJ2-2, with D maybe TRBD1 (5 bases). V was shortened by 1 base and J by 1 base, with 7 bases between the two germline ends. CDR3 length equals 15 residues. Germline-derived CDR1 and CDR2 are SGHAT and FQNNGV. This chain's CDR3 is CASSLATGNTGELFF. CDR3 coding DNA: TGTGCCAGCAGCTTAGCTACAGGGAACACCGGGGAGCTGTTTTTT.

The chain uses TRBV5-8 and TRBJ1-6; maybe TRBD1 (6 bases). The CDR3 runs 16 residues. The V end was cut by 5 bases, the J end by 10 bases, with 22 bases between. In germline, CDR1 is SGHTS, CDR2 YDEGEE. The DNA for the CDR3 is TGTGCCAGCAGGACTCCCGCAGGGGACCGCCGCTCACCCCTCCACTTT. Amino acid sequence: CASRTPAGDRRSPLHF.

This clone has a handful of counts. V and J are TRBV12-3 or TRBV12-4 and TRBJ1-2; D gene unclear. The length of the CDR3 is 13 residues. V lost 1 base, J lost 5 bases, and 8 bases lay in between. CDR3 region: CASSLVLTYGYTF. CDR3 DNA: TGTGCCAGCAGTTTAGTACTGACTTATGGCTACACCTTC.

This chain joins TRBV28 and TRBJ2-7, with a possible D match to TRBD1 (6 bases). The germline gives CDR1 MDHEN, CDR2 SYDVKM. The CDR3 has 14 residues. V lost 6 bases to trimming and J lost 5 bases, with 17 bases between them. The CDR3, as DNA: TGTGCCAGCAGATCAAGGACAGTAGGCAACGAGCAGTACGTC. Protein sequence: CASRSRTVGNEQYV.

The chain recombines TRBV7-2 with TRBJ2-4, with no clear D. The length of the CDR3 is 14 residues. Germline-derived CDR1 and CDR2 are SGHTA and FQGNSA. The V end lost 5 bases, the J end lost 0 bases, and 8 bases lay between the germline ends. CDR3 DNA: TGTGCCAGCAGCCCGACAATAGCCAAAAACATTCAGTACTTC. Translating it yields CASSPTIAKNIQYF.

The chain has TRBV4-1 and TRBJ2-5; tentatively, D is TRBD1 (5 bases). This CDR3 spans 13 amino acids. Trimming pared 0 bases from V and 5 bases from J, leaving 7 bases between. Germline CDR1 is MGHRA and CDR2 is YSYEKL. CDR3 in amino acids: CASSQDPGETQYF. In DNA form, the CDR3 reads TGCGCCAGCAGCCAAGATCCAGGGGAGACCCAGTACTTC.

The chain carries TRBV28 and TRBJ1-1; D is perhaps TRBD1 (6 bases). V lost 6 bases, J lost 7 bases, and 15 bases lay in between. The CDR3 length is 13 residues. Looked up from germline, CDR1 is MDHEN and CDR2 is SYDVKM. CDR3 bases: TGTGCCAGCAGAATACAGGGTTATAGTGAAGCTTTCTTT. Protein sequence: CASRIQGYSEAFF.

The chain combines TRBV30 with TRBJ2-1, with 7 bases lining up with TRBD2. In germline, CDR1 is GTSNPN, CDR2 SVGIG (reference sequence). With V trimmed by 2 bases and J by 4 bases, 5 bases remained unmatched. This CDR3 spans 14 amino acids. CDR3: CAWSQGLGYNEQFF. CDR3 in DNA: TGTGCCTGGAGTCAAGGACTAGGGTACAATGAGCAGTTCTTC.

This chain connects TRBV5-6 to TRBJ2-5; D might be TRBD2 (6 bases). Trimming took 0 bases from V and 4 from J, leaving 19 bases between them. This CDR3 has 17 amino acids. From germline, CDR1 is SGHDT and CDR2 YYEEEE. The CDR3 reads CASSLDWRRGERETQYF. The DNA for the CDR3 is TGTGCCAGCAGCTTGGACTGGAGGAGGGGAGAAAGAGAGACCCAGTACTTC.

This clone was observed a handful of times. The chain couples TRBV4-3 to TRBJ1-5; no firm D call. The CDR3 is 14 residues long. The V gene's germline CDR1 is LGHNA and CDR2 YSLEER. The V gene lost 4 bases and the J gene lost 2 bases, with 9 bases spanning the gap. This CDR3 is CASSLNGGNQPQHF. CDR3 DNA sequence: TGCGCCAGCAGCCTGAACGGGGGCAATCAGCCCCAGCATTTT.

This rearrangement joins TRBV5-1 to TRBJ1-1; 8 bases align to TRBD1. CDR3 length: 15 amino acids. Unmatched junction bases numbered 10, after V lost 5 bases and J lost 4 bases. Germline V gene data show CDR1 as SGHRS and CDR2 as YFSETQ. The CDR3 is CASRTTGAPATEAFF. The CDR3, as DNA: TGCGCCAGCAGAACGACAGGGGCCCCAGCCACTGAAGCTTTCTTT.